A single sample is the source of the 7 T cell receptor beta chains below, sequenced in a study of blood T cell repertoires in COVID-19. TCRdb keeps only in-frame clones here, not all; method: immunoSEQ multiplex PCR. The sample includes 89,000 or so clones, roughly 90% of them seen just once. Sequenced sample: peripheral blood. All receptors come from a man aged 45-65 years with COVID-19, enrolled during active disease.

This chain connects TRBV2 to TRBJ1-5; unclear D gene. V was cut by 1 base and J by 0 bases, with 4 bases left in between. This CDR3 comprises 14 residues. CDR1 is SNHLY, CDR2 FYNNEI, per germline. CDR3 in amino acids: CASSEVNSNQPQHF. DNA for the CDR3: TGTGCCAGCAGTGAAGTAAATAGCAATCAGCCCCAGCATTTT.

V and J are TRBV2 and TRBJ2-3; weak D call: TRBD2 (5 bases). The germline CDR1 and CDR2 sequences are SNHLY and FYNNEI. This CDR3 comprises 14 residues. V was trimmed by 4 bases and J by 4 bases, leaving 12 bases between them. As DNA, the CDR3 is TGTGCCAGCAGTGGACTACCCGGAGCAGATACGCAGTATTTT. Protein product: CASSGLPGADTQYF.

CDR3 residues: CASSSQGGTGELFF. The CDR3 nucleotides are TGTGCCAGCAGCTCTCAGGGAGGAACCGGGGAGCTGTTTTTT. V gene TRBV7-8 combines with J gene TRBJ2-2; D perhaps matches TRBD2 (6 bases). V was pared by 4 bases and J by 5 bases, with 11 bases between. The CDR3 consists of 14 residues. Germline lookup yields CDR1 SGHVS and CDR2 FQNEAQ.

This clone turned up a few times. The chain is built from TRBV4-2 and TRBJ2-6, with a possible D match to TRBD2 (6 bases). V lost 1 base, J lost 0 bases, and 10 bases lay in between. The CDR3 spans 17 residues. CDR1 LGHNA and CDR2 YNFKEQ come from the germline V gene. CDR3: CASSQGDSSSGANVLTF. Here the CDR3 DNA reads TGTGCCAGCAGCCAAGGGGACTCAAGCTCTGGGGCCAACGTCCTGACTTTC.

V usage is TRBV7-2 and J usage is TRBJ2-7, with D perhaps TRBD2 (5 bases). Germline V gives CDR1 SGHTA, CDR2 FQGNSA. The CDR3 has 15 amino acids. V lost 1 base, J lost 5 bases, and 15 bases lay in between. The CDR3 DNA reads TGTGCCAGCAGCTTAGTCACTAGTTTCCCCCACGAGCAGTACTTC. Its translation: CASSLVTSFPHEQYF.

V and J are TRBV2 and TRBJ2-2, with 7 bases fitting TRBD1. Germline assignment: CDR1 SNHLY and CDR2 FYNNEI. The CDR3 contains 14 residues. Germline trimming cut 8 bases from V and 3 bases from J; bases unmatched to any gene: 6. CDR3 region: CASQDRAYTGELFF. The CDR3 DNA reads TGTGCCAGCCAAGACAGGGCCTACACCGGGGAGCTGTTTTTT.

The chain couples TRBV6-4 to TRBJ2-5; D possibly corresponds to TRBD2 (6 bases). The length of the CDR3 is 12 residues. Germline V gene sequence: CDR1 MRHNA, CDR2 SNTAGT. The V and J ends lost 8 bases and 4 bases respectively, with 11 bases between them. The CDR3 sequence: CASLGLPETQYF. DNA of the CDR3: TGTGCCAGCCTTGGACTACCAGAGACCCAGTACTTC.